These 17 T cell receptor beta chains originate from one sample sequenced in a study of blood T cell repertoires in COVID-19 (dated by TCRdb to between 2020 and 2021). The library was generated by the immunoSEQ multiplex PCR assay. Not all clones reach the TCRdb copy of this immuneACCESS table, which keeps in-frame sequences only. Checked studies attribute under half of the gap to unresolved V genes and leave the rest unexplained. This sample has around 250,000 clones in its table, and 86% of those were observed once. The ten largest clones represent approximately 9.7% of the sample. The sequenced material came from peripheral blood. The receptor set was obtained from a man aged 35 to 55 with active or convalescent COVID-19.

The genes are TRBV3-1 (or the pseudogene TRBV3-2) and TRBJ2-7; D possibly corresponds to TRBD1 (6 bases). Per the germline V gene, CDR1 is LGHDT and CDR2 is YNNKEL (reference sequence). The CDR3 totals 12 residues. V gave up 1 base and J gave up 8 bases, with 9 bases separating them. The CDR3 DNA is TGTGCCAGCAGCCAAGCCAGGGGAAAGCAGTACTTC. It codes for CASSQARGKQYF.

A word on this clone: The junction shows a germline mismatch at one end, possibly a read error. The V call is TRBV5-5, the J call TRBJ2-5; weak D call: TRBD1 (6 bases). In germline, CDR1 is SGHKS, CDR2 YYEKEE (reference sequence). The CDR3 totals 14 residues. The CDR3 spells CASTLRGRGETQYF. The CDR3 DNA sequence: TGTGCCAGCACCTTGAGGGGCAGGGGAGAGACCCAGTACTTC.

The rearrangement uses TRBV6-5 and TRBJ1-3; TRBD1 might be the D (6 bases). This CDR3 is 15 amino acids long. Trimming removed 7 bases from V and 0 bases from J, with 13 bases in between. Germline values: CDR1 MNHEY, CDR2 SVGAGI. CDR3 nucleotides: TGTGCCAGCAAATACCGGGACACCTCTGGAAACACCATATATTTT. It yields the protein CASKYRDTSGNTIYF.

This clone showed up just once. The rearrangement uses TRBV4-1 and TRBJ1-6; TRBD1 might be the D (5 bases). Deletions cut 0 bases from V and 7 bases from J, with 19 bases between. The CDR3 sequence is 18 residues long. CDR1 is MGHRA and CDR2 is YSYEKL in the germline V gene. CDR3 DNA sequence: TGCGCCAGCAGCCAAGACAGGAGCGGGGGAATGTCAAATTCACCCCTCCACTTT. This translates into CASSQDRSGGMSNSPLHF.

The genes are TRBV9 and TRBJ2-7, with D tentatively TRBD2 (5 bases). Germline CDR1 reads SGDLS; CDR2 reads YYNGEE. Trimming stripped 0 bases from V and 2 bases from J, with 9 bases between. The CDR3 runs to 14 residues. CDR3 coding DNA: TGTGCCAGCAGCGTAGTCGCGGGCGCCTACGAGCAGTACTTC. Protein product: CASSVVAGAYEQYF.

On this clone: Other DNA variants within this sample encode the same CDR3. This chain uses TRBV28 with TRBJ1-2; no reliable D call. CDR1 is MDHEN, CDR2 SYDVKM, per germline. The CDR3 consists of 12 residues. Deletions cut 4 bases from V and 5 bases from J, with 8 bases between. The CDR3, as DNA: TGTGCCAGCAGTTCATACAGTTATGGCTACACCTTC. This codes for CASSSYSYGYTF.

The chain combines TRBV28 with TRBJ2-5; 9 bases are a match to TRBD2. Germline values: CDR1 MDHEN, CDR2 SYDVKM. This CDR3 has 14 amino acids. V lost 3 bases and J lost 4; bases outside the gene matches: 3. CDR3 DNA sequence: TGTGCCAGCAGTTTCGGCGGGGGGGCAGAGACCCAGTACTTC. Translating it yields CASSFGGGAETQYF.

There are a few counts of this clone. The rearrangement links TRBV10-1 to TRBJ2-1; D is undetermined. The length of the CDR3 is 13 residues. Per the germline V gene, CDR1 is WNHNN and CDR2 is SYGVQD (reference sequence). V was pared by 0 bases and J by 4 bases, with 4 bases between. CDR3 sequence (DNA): TGCGCCAGCAGTGAGTCTAGATACAATGAGCAGTTCTTC. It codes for CASSESRYNEQFF.

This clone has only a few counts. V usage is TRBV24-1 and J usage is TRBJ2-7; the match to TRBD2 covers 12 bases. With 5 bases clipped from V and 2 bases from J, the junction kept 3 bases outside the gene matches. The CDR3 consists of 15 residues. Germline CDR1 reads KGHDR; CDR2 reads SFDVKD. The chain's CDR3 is CATSASGRAPYEQYF. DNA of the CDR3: TGTGCCACCAGTGCTAGCGGGAGGGCACCCTACGAGCAGTACTTC.

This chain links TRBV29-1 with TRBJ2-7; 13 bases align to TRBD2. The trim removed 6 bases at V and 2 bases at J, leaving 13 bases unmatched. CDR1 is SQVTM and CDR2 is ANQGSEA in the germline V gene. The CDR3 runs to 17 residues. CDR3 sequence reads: CSVTPGLAGNLPYEQYF. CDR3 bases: TGCAGCGTGACGCCGGGACTAGCGGGAAATCTCCCCTACGAGCAGTACTTC.

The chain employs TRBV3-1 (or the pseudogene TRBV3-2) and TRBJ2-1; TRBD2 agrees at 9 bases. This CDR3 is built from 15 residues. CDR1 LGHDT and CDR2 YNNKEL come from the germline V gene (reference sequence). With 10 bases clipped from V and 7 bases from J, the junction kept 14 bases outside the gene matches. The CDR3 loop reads CATSLAGGPENEQFF. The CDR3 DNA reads TGTGCCACGTCCCTCGCGGGAGGGCCGGAGAATGAGCAGTTCTTC.

CDR3 nucleotide sequence: TGTGCCAGCAGCCAGAGACCACCCGGAGCCGCCGATACCTACGAGCAGTACTTC. It yields the protein CASSQRPPGAADTYEQYF. V gene TRBV14 combines with J gene TRBJ2-7; no definite D call. The CDR3 is 18 amino acids. From germline, CDR1 is SGHDN and CDR2 FVKESK. V shed 3 bases and J shed 2 bases, with 23 bases lying between them.

CDR3 residues: CASSPGLAGGPDEQFF. The CDR3 DNA reads as TGTGCCAGCAGCCCGGGACTAGCGGGAGGGCCGGATGAGCAGTTCTTC. The chain combines TRBV7-3 with TRBJ2-1, with 16 bases identical to TRBD2. This CDR3 region has 16 residues. V shed 5 bases and J 8 bases; nucleotides not matched to a gene: 6. Germline CDR1 is SGHTA and CDR2 is FQGTGA.

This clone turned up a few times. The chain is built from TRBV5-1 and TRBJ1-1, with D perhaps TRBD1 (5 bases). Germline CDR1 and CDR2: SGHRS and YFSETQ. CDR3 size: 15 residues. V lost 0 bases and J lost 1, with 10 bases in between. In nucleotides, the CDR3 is TGCGCCAGCAGCTTGGAAGGGGTGGGGAACACTGAAGCTTTCTTT. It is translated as CASSLEGVGNTEAFF.

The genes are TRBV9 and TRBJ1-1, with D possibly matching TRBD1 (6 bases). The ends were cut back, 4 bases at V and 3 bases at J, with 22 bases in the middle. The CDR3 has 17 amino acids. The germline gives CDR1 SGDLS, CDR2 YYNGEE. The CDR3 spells CASSFRPNRDRDTEAFF. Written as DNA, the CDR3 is TGTGCCAGCAGCTTTCGGCCGAACAGGGACCGCGACACTGAAGCTTTCTTT.

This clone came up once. The CDR3 reads CASSLWTSSEQFF. DNA of the CDR3: TGTGCCAGCAGCCTATGGACTAGCTCTGAGCAGTTCTTC. The chain uses TRBV11-2 and TRBJ2-1; 8 bases agree with TRBD2. After removal of 5 bases from V and 9 bases from J, the junction contained 6 bases not matched to a gene. Germline CDR1 is SGHAT and CDR2 is FQNNGV. There are 13 residues in the CDR3. The full variable domain, with the rest looked up from reference TRBV11-2 and TRBJ2-1, is EAGVAQSPRYKIIEKRQSVAFWCNPISGHATLYWYQQILGQGPKLLIQFQNNGVVDDSQLPKDRFSAERLKGVDSTLKIQPAKLEDSAVYLCASSLWTSSEQFFGPGTRLTVL.

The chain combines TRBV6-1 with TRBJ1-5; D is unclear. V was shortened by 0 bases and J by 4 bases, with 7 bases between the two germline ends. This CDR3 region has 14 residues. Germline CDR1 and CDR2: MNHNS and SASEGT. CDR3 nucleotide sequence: TGTGCCAGCAGTGAAGCGCGGGGTAATCAGCCCCAGCATTTT. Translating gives CASSEARGNQPQHF.